This T cell receptor beta chain was profiled in a study of blood T cell repertoires in COVID-19. Study context: From the United States, Italy and Spain came samples of acute and convalescent COVID-19. PBMCs, B-cell-depleted T cells, or T cells were the source of the cDNA or gDNA that made up the material.

The germline CDR1 and CDR2 sequences are LNHDA and SQIVND (reference sequence). The V end was cut by 4 bases, the J end by 3 bases, with 19 bases between. This CDR3 spans 16 amino acids. Original data processing: For nucleated cells, counts were estimated from reference gene primer amplification. Assay: immunoSEQ multiplex PCR; the TCRdb copy retains only in-frame clones and omits some. Clone size and the V and J calls come from that table; the DNA yielded D and trimming. The profile shows roughly 280,000 clones, around 84% of them singletons. The source is a man in his 60s with acute or convalescent COVID-19. Sequences were obtained from peripheral blood. The gene calls are TRBV19 and TRBJ2-7; tentatively, D is TRBD1 (5 bases). The CDR3 DNA follows: TGTGCCAGTAGTACCGAGGACACCTTAGCCAACTACGAGCAGTACTTC. Residues: CASSTEDTLANYEQYF.